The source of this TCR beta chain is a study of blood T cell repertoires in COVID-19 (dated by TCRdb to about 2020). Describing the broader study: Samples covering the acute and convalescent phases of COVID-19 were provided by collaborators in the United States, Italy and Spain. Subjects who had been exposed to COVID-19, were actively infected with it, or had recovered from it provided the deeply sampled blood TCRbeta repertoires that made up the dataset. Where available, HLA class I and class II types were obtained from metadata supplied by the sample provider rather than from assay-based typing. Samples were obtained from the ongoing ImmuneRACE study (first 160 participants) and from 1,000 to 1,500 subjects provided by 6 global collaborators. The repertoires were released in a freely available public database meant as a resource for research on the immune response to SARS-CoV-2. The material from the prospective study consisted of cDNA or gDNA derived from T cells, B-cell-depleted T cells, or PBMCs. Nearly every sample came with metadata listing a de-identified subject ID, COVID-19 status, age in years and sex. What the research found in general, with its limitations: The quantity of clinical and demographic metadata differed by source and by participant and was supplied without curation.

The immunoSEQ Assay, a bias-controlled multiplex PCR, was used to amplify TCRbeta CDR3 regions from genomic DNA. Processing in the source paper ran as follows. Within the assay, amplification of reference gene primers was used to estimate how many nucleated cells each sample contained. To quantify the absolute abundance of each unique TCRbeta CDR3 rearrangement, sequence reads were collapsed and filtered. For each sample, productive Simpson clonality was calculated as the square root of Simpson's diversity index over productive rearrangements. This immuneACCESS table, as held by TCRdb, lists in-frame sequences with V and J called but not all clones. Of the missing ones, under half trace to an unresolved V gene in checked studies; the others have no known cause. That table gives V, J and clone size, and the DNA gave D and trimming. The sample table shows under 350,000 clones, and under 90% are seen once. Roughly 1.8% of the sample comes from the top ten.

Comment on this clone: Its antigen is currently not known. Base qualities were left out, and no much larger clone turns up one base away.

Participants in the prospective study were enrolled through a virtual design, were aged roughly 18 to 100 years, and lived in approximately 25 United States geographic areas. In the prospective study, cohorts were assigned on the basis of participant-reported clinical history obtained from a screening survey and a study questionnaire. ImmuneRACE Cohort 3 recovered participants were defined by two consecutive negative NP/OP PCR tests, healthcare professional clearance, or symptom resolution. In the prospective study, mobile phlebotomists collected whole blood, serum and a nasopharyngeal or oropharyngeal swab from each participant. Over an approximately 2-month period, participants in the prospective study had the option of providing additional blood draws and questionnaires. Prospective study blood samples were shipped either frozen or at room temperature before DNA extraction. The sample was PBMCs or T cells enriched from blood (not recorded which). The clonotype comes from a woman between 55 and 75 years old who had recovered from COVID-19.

The sequenced DNA is TGCGCCAGCAGCCAAGATACGGGGGGGTACACCGGGGAGCTGTTTTTT. This codes for CASSQDTGGYTGELFF. The sequence joins TRBV4-1 to TRBJ2-2, with 8 central nucleotides matching TRBD2. The germline V gene encodes CDR1 MGHRA and CDR2 YSYEKL. The CDR3 holds 16 amino acids from the cysteine to the phenylalanine. Kept here is only the CDR3 DNA, which spans 48 bases and is read in frame from base 1. Unmatched junction bases come to 3, with V trimmed by 0 bases and J by 3 bases.